These T cell receptor beta chains were read from a single sample in a study of metastatic and nonmetastatic thyroid tumors. TCRdb reanalyzed the PCR reads via MiXCR. The sample holds more than 25,000 clones, approximately 7.4% seen once. The specimen was blood. The receptors here all came from a female donor with papillary thyroid cancer or a benign thyroid nodule (not recorded which). Some clones in this sample may be carry-over from other donors' samples. CDR3s include the opening cysteine and the closing phenylalanine or tryptophan. A D gene is named only where the DNA matches it firmly. Clone size is stated in some rows and not others, as once, few, many or a class when expanded.

V: TRBV12-3/TRBV12-4; D: TRBD1; size: many; length: 17; J: TRBJ1-2; DNA: TGTGCCAGCAGATCGGGACAGGGATTTGGGTACGGCTATGGCTACACCTTC; CDR3: CASRSGQGFGYGYGYTF
V: TRBV5-1; D: NA; size: many; length: 16; J: TRBJ1-5; DNA: TGCGCCAGCAGTTCGTGGGGGGCGGTTAGCAATCAGCCCCAGCATTTT; CDR3: CASSSWGAVSNQPQHF
V: TRBV11-2; D: TRBD2; size: many; length: 15; J: TRBJ2-3; DNA: TGTGCCAGCAGCTTGTTCGGGGGGGCCGGGGATACGCAGTATTTT; CDR3: CASSLFGGAGDTQYF
V: TRBV27; D: NA; size: NA; length: 12; J: TRBJ1-6; DNA: TGTGCCAGCAGTTTTGCGGATTCACCCCTCCACTTT; CDR3: CASSFADSPLHF
V: TRBV20-1; D: TRBD2; size: many; length: 14; J: TRBJ2-2; DNA: TGCAGTGCTCGCTACGTAGCGGGAGCCGGGGAGCTGTTTTTT; CDR3: CSARYVAGAGELFF
V: TRBV6-1; D: TRBD1; size: many; length: 13; J: TRBJ1-2; DNA: TGTGCCAGCAGAGGGACAGGGATCTATGGCTACACCTTC; CDR3: CASRGTGIYGYTF
V: TRBV27; D: NA; size: many; length: 17; J: TRBJ1-1; DNA: TGTGCCAGCAGACCCCGGAGGGGACGTAGGTTGGGCACTGAAGCTTTCTTT; CDR3: CASRPRRGRRLGTEAFF
V: TRBV19; D: NA; size: medium-sized; length: 15; J: TRBJ2-1; DNA: TGTGCCAGTAGTGCCACGGGGTCGTCCTACAATGAGCAGTTCTTC; CDR3: CASSATGSSYNEQFF
V: TRBV20-1; D: TRBD1; size: many; length: 12; J: TRBJ1-2; DNA: TGCAGTGCAGAGACAGGGCACTATGGCTACACCTTC; CDR3: CSAETGHYGYTF
V: TRBV5-1; D: TRBD2; size: many; length: 15; J: TRBJ2-1; DNA: TGCGCCAGCAGCGCCTCGGGAGGCCTTACACGGGAGCAGTTCTTC; CDR3: CASSASGGLTREQFF
V: TRBV6-1; D: TRBD1; size: many; length: 13; J: TRBJ2-1; DNA: TGTGCATCCGGCAGGGGGCCGTACAATGAGCAGTTCTTC; CDR3: CASGRGPYNEQFF
V: TRBV7-9; D: TRBD1; size: many; length: 14; J: TRBJ1-2; DNA: TGTGCCAGCAGCTCCGGGACAGGGAACTATGGCTACACCTTC; CDR3: CASSSGTGNYGYTF
V: TRBV20-1; D: TRBD2; size: many; length: 16; J: TRBJ2-1; DNA: TGCAGTGCTAGCATGTCTAGCGGGGGGCTTTACAATGAGCAGTTCTTC; CDR3: CSASMSSGGLYNEQFF
V: TRBV20-1; D: NA; size: many; length: 13; J: TRBJ2-1; DNA: TGCAGTGCTAGACCAACGAGGGACAATGAGCAGTTCTTC; CDR3: CSARPTRDNEQFF
V: TRBV7-8; D: NA; size: NA; length: 14; J: TRBJ1-1; DNA: TGTGCCAGGAGCTTGAGCGATTTAGCGTCTGAAGCTTTCTTC; CDR3: CARSLSDLASEAFF
V: TRBV7-2; D: NA; size: once; length: 15; J: TRBJ1-1; DNA: TGTGCCAGCAGCTTAGCCGCCCGTCAGGGGACAGAAGCTTTCTTT; CDR3: CASSLAARQGTEAFF